A single sample is the source of the 2 T cell receptor beta chains below, sequenced in a study of neurological immune-mediated disorders. Via MiXCR, TCRdb re-called the 5' RACE reads, giving one row per CDR3 protein. The sample has roughly 67,000 distinct CDR3 sequences, roughly 3.7% seen once. What was sequenced was PBMCs. These receptors all stem from a man in his fifties with multiple sclerosis.

There are many counts of this clonotype. This sequence joins TRBV27 and TRBJ1-4; D remains ambiguous. The length of the CDR3 is 14 residues. Germline CDR1 MNHEY, CDR2 SMNVEV (reference sequence). V lost 3 bases and J lost 8, with 13 bases in between. For the CDR3, the DNA is TGTGCCAGCAGTTTCTCTTGGGCAGCAGAAAAACTGTTTTTT. The encoded protein is CASSFSWAAEKLFF. The complete variable domain, with remaining parts taken from reference TRBV27 and TRBJ1-4, reads EAQVTQNPRYLITVTGKKLTVTCSQNMNHEYMSWYRQDPGLGLRQIYYSMNVEVTDKGDVPEGYKVSRKEKRNFPLILESPSPNQTSLYFCASSFSWAAEKLFFGSGTQLSVL.

This clonotype has a count of ten or more. The genes are TRBV7-9 and TRBJ1-2; the D is unclear. The length of the CDR3 is 12 residues. From germline, CDR1 is SEHNR and CDR2 FQNEAQ (reference sequence). Between the trimmed V and J ends, which lost 6 bases and 5 bases, there was a span of 10 bases. CDR3 loop: CASSSGSYGYTF. The CDR3 nucleotides read TGTGCCAGCAGTTCAGGATCGTATGGCTACACCTTC.